A selection of T cell receptor beta chains follows, all from one sample in a study of T cells in Graves' hyperthyroidism and ophthalmopathy. TCRdb reprocessed the multiplex PCR reads via MiXCR and lists one record per CDR3 protein. The sample lists about 350,000 distinct CDR3 sequences, approximately 20% occurring once. The sequencing sample was made of blood. Source of these receptors: a woman between 18 and 30 years old with Graves' hyperthyroidism. The CDR3 runs from the conserved cysteine through the conserved F or W. A D gene is named only where the DNA matches it firmly. Only some rows state a clone size, as once, few, many or a class for expanded clones.

V	D	length	J	size	DNA	CDR3
TRBV12-3/TRBV12-4	NA	13	TRBJ1-5	many	TGTGCCAGCACCCCAGGAGGGTTTGAGCCCCAGCATTTT	CASTPGGFEPQHF
TRBV2	NA	13	TRBJ2-5	many	TGTGCCAGCACCAGGGGGGACGTGGAGACCCAGTACTTC	CASTRGDVETQYF
TRBV6-1	TRBD1	18	TRBJ1-2	NA	TGTGCCAGCAGTGAACTATCCGACAGGGGGCCGTCTAACTATGGCTACACCTTC	CASSELSDRGPSNYGYTF
TRBV20-1	NA	15	TRBJ2-2	NA	TGCAGTGCTAGAGATGTGGGGGGGCCGCCCGGGGAGCTGTTTTTT	CSARDVGGPPGELFF
TRBV30	NA	18	TRBJ2-6	many	TGTGCCTGGAGTGCTATAGGGGAAAGGGCCTCTGGGGCCAACGTCCTGACTTTC	CAWSAIGERASGANVLTF
TRBV28	TRBD1	14	TRBJ1-2	many	TGTGCCAGCCGCCCCTCGGACAGGGGTTATGGCTACACCTTC	CASRPSDRGYGYTF
TRBV6-5	NA	15	TRBJ1-5	many	TGTGCCAGCAGTTACTCGGTGGTTAGCAATCAGCCCCAGCATTTT	CASSYSVVSNQPQHF
TRBV19	TRBD2	18	TRBJ2-2	NA	TGTGCCAGTAGTAGAAGGACTAGCGGGGGGAAGGACACCGGGGAGCTGTTTTTT	CASSRRTSGGKDTGELFF
TRBV20-1	TRBD1	15	TRBJ2-7	NA	TGCAGTGCTAGAGACTGGGACAGGGGTTCCTACGAGCAGTACTTC	CSARDWDRGSYEQYF
TRBV6-1	NA	16	TRBJ2-7	once	TGTGCCAGCAACCCACTGGGCGGCAGGAGCTCCTACGAGCAGTACTTC	CASNPLGGRSSYEQYF
TRBV24-1	NA	13	TRBJ1-2	many	TGTGCCATCAGTGGTCCAGGGGTGAACGTCTACACCTTC	CAISGPGVNVYTF
TRBV4-1	NA	13	TRBJ2-7	NA	TGCGCCAGCAGCCAACTGGGGGGACCGAGGCAGTACTTC	CASSQLGGPRQYF
TRBV12-3/TRBV12-4	NA	12	TRBJ1-6	many	TGTGCCAGCAGTACAGGGACTTCACCCCTCCACTTT	CASSTGTSPLHF
TRBV20-1	TRBD2	15	TRBJ2-5	many	TGCAGTGCTAGTTTCACTAGCGGGGGGAGGGAGACCCAGTACTTC	CSASFTSGGRETQYF
TRBV7-3	TRBD1	15	TRBJ2-5	many	TGTGCCAGCAGCTTATCGTCAGGGGGTGTAGAGACCCAGTACTTC	CASSLSSGGVETQYF
TRBV11-2	NA	15	TRBJ1-5	many	TGTGCCAGCAGCAGGACCGGGACGGTGAATCAGCCCCAGCATTTT	CASSRTGTVNQPQHF
TRBV6-1	TRBD1	14	TRBJ1-1	NA	TGTGCCAGCACCGTGGGACAGGCCAACACTGAAGCTTTCTTT	CASTVGQANTEAFF
TRBV6-4	NA	13	TRBJ2-5	few	TGTGCCACCGGTAACAGTTTTCAAGAGACCCAGTACTTC	CATGNSFQETQYF
TRBV6-1	NA	14	TRBJ2-7	many	TGTGCCAGCCAAGGGTCAGGGCGCCATTACGAGCAGTACTTC	CASQGSGRHYEQYF
TRBV6-1	NA	13	TRBJ1-5	NA	TGTGCCGCAAGTGGAGGTTCAAATCAGCCCCAGCATTTT	CAASGGSNQPQHF
TRBV20-1	TRBD1	14	TRBJ2-7	NA	TGCAGTGCGTTGCGACAGGGGAGCTCCTACGAGCAGTACTTC	CSALRQGSSYEQYF
TRBV10-3	NA	12	TRBJ1-1	many	TGTGCCATCGGGGCTTTGAACACTGAAGCTTTCTTT	CAIGALNTEAFF
TRBV5-1	TRBD1	14	TRBJ1-1	many	TGCGCCAGCAGCCCAACAGGACAGGGAACGGCGTCTTTCTTT	CASSPTGQGTASFF
TRBV20-1	NA	12	TRBJ1-1	few	TGCAGTGCGAAGAAACAGGACACTGAAGCTTTCTTT	CSAKKQDTEAFF
TRBV15	NA	15	TRBJ1-4	many	TGTGCCACCAGTATCGGGATTTCAACTAATGAAAAACTGTTTTTT	CATSIGISTNEKLFF
TRBV2	TRBD1	16	TRBJ1-5	many	TGTGCCAGCAGTGAGGGGACAGGGAATAGCAATCAGCCCCAGCATTTT	CASSEGTGNSNQPQHF
TRBV5-6	NA	15	TRBJ2-7	many	TGTGCCAGCAGCCTACCAATGGAGGCGGCCTACGAGCAGTACTTC	CASSLPMEAAYEQYF
TRBV6-2/TRBV6-3	NA	15	TRBJ2-7	many	TGTGCCAGCATCCCCCCGGGACACTCAACCTACGAGCAGTACTTC	CASIPPGHSTYEQYF
TRBV12-3/TRBV12-4	NA	15	TRBJ1-6	many	TGTGCCAGCAGTTTACGTCGTGTTTATAATTCACCCCTCCACTTT	CASSLRRVYNSPLHF
TRBV5-1	NA	14	TRBJ1-3	many	TGCGCCAGCAGCTTATCAGGGGACGGAAACACCATATATTTT	CASSLSGDGNTIYF
TRBV19	TRBD1	16	TRBJ1-5	many	TGTGCCAGTACCGGGACAGGGGGCCTTAGTAATCAGCCCCAGCATTTT	CASTGTGGLSNQPQHF
TRBV12-3/TRBV12-4	NA	14	TRBJ1-5	many	TGTGCCAGCAGTTTTGGGGGGACCTGGCAGCCCCAGCATTTT	CASSFGGTWQPQHF
TRBV12-3/TRBV12-4	TRBD1	17	TRBJ1-2	many	TGTGCCAGCAGTTTGTTGGGGACAGGGGGCGATAGGGTTGGCTACACCTTC	CASSLLGTGGDRVGYTF
TRBV3-1	TRBD1	18	TRBJ1-2	many	TGTGCCAGCAGCGACATGTTGAGGGGGACAGGAGCTAACTATGGCTACACCTTC	CASSDMLRGTGANYGYTF
TRBV10-3	TRBD1	12	TRBJ1-1	many	TGTGCCATCAGCCCAGGGGGGAATGAAGCTTTCTTT	CAISPGGNEAFF
TRBV6-1	TRBD1	15	TRBJ2-7	many	TGTGCCAGCAGTGCCGGGACAGGGGGCTCCTACGAGCAGTACTTC	CASSAGTGGSYEQYF
TRBV28	NA	14	TRBJ1-1	many	TGTGCCAGCAGCCCCGGACAGTGGAACACTGAAGCTTTCTTT	CASSPGQWNTEAFF
TRBV24-1	NA	14	TRBJ1-1	many	TGTGCCACCAGTGATGGGGTATTGAACACTGAAGCTTTCTTT	CATSDGVLNTEAFF
TRBV20-1	NA	13	TRBJ1-5	many	TGCAGTGCTGGCGGGGGGGGTTATCAGCCCCAGCATTTT	CSAGGGGYQPQHF
TRBV27	NA	14	TRBJ1-5	many	TGTGCCAGCAGTATAAACCAGGGATCTCAGCCCCAGCATTTT	CASSINQGSQPQHF
TRBV10-3	TRBD2	15	TRBJ2-5	few	TGTGCCATCAGTGCGGCGGGGGGGCTGTCAGAGACCCAGTACTTC	CAISAAGGLSETQYF
TRBV10-3	NA	14	TRBJ2-7	many	TGTGCCATCAGTGGGGGGACGGCGACCTACGAGCAGTACTTC	CAISGGTATYEQYF
TRBV12-3/TRBV12-4	TRBD1	15	TRBJ1-6	NA	TGTGCCAGCACTATCCAGGGGGTTTTTAATCCACCCCTCCACTTT	CASTIQGVFNPPLHF
TRBV2	NA	11	TRBJ1-2	many	TGTGCCAGCAGTCCGACAGATGGCTACACCTTC	CASSPTDGYTF
TRBV20-1	NA	13	TRBJ2-5	many	TGCAGTGCAGACGGACAGTATGAAGAGACCCAGTACTTC	CSADGQYEETQYF
TRBV7-3	TRBD1	13	TRBJ1-1	many	TGTGCCAGCAGCCCGGGACAGGGGGCGAGAGCTTTCTTT	CASSPGQGARAFF
TRBV18	TRBD1	15	TRBJ2-5	many	TGTGCCAGCTCACCACCGGGACAGGGTTATGAGACCCAGTACTTC	CASSPPGQGYETQYF
TRBV5-1	NA	14	TRBJ2-7	NA	TGCGCCAGCAGCTTGGCGGGAAAACCGTACGAGCAGTACTTC	CASSLAGKPYEQYF
TRBV20-1	NA	14	TRBJ1-3	many	TGCAGTGCTCCAGAGTACTTCTCTGGAAACACCATATATTTT	CSAPEYFSGNTIYF
TRBV24-1	NA	13	TRBJ1-3	many	TGTGCCACCACTTCACTCGCTGGAAACACCATATATTTT	CATTSLAGNTIYF
TRBV6-1	NA	12	TRBJ1-2	many	TGTGCCAGCAGGCTCGAAAACTATGGCTACACCTTC	CASRLENYGYTF
TRBV27	TRBD1	15	TRBJ2-2	NA	TGTGCCAGCAAACGACAGGGACGAATGGCCGGGGAGCTGTGTTTT	CASKRQGRMAGELCF
TRBV7-3	TRBD2	16	TRBJ2-2	NA	TGTGCCAGCAGCCCTAGCGGGGGGGCCCCGGCCGGGGAGCTGTTTTTT	CASSPSGGAPAGELFF
TRBV12-3/TRBV12-4	NA	14	TRBJ2-7	many	TGTGCCAGCAGCTACCGCCAACGGGTCGACGAGCAGTACTTC	CASSYRQRVDEQYF
TRBV12-3/TRBV12-4	NA	13	TRBJ2-4	many	TGTGCCAGCAGTCCAACACAGGGGGGGATTCAGTACTTC	CASSPTQGGIQYF